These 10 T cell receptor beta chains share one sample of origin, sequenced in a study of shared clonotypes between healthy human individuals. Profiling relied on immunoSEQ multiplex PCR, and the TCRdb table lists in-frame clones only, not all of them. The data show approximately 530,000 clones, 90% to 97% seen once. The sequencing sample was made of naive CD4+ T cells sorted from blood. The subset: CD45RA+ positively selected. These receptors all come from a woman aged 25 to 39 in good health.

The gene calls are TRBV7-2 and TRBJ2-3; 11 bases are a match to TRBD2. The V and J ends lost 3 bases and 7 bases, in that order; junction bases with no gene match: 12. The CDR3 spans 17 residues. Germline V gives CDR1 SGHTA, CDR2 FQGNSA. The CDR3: CASSFISWASGRNTQYF. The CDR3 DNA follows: TGTGCCAGCAGCTTCATTAGTTGGGCTAGCGGGAGGAATACGCAGTATTTT. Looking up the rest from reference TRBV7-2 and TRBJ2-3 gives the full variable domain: GAGVSQSPSNKVTEKGKDVELRCDPISGHTALYWYRQSLGQGLEFLIYFQGNSAPDKSGLPSDRFSAERTGGSVSTLTIQRTQQEDSAVYLCASSFISWASGRNTQYFGPGTRLTVL.

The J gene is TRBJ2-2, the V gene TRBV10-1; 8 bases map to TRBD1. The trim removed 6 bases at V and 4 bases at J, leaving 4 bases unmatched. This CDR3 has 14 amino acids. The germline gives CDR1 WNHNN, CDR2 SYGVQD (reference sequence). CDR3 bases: TGCGCCAGCAGAGGGACAGGTACCACCGGGGAGCTGTTTTTT. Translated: CASRGTGTTGELFF.

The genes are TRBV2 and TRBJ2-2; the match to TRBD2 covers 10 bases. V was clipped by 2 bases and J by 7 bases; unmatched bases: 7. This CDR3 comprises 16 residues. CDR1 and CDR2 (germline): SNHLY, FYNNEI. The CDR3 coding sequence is TGTGCCAGCAGTGAACGGGGGACTAGCGTGGGCGGGGAGCTGTTTTTT. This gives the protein CASSERGTSVGGELFF.

The CDR3 sequence: CAGAGLREKLFF. The DNA for the CDR3 is TGTGCCGGCGCGGGGCTTCGGGAAAAACTGTTTTTT. The J gene is TRBJ1-4, the V gene TRBV28, with TRBD1 as a possible D gene (5 bases). Germline V gene data show CDR1 as MDHEN and CDR2 as SYDVKM. CDR3 size: 12 residues. With 11 bases removed from V and 8 bases from J, the gap between germline ends came to 15 bases.

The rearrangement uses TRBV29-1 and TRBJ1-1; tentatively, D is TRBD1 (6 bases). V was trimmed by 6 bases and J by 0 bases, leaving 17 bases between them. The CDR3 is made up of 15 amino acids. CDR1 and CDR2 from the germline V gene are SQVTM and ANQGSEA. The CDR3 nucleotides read TGCAGCGTCGCTGACCGGACAGTATTGAACACTGAAGCTTTCTTT. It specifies CSVADRTVLNTEAFF.

This CDR3 reads CAWSVGGPYEQYF. DNA of the CDR3: TGTGCCTGGAGTGTCGGGGGGCCCTACGAGCAGTACTTC. The chain uses TRBV30 and TRBJ2-7; maybe TRBD2 (7 bases). V lost 0 bases and J lost 2, with 8 bases in between. The CDR3 extends over 13 amino acids. Germline lookup yields CDR1 GTSNPN and CDR2 SVGIG (reference sequence).

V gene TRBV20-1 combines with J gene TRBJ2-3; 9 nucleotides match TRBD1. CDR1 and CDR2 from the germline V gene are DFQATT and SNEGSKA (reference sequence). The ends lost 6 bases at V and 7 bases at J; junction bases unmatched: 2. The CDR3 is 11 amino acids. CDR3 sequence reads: CSAGQGYTQYF. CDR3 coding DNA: TGCAGTGCAGGACAGGGGTATACGCAGTATTTT.

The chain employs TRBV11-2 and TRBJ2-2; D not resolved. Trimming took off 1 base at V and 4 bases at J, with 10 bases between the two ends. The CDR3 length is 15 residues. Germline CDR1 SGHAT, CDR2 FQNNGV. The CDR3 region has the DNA TGTGCCAGCAGCTTAGGGTACAGCACCACCGGGGAGCTGTTTTTT. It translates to CASSLGYSTTGELFF.

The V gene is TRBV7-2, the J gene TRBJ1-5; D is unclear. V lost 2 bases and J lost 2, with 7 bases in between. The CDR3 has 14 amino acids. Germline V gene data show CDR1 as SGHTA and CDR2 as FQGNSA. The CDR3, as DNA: TGTGCCAGCAGCTTATCTTCCGGCAATCAGCCCCAGCATTTT. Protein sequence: CASSLSSGNQPQHF.

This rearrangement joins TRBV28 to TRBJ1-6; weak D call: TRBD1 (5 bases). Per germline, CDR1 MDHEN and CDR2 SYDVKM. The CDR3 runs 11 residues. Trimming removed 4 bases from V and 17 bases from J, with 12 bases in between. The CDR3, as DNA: TGTGCCAGCAGTTCAGGGCCCCCGGTCCACTTT. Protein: CASSSGPPVHF.